This paragraph covers one T cell receptor (beta chain) sequence. This clonotype was seen repeatedly, ten times or more. Its target antigen remains unknown. One base away there is no much larger clone; base qualities are not given. Library generation was performed with multiplex PCR. TCRdb records Illumina HiSeq 4000 as the sequencer. To build TCR beta libraries, CDR3 regions were amplified by Arm-PCR using iRepertoire HTBI primers. Before sequencing, the PCR products underwent gel purification. For the original study's pipeline: Gene usage analysis of CDR3 amino acid clonotypes relied on the approximately 60 TRBV and 13 to 15 TRBJ segments identified across samples. COPE and FqMerger were used to merge filtered high-quality paired reads into contigs. BLAST was used to align contigs to IMGT TRBV, TRBD and TRBJ reference genes, with CDR3 defined following IMGT. Highly expanded clones were defined as clonotypes with a frequency above 0.1%. Repertoire diversity was measured by Shannon entropy, and V-J evenness by the Gini coefficient. A clonotype was considered public if more than one individual shared it. The raw public reads went through TCRdb reprocessing: fastp at Q25, MiXCR clone calling, in-frame beta chains kept. Identical CDR3 protein sequences are pooled into one entry, listed with their most common genes and DNA. Clone size and V and J calls follow TCRdb, not the original study. A total of 550,000 to 600,000 distinct CDR3 sequences appear in this sample, around 16% of them only once. Around 13% of the sample lies in the top ten.

The data derive from a study of regulatory T cells in long-lasting Graves disease (dated by TCRdb to the early 2020s). With respect to the entire study: In the newly diagnosed Graves' disease group, patients had been taking antithyroid drugs for less than 3 months. A total of 33 samples underwent TCR sequencing, from about 13 patients with persistent Graves' disease and some 20 patients with newly diagnosed Graves' disease. Persistent Graves' disease patients were compared with newly diagnosed Graves' disease patients by peripheral blood TCR sequencing and RNA sequencing. The study was registered as a clinical trial and conducted in China.

The paper's findings and limits, for the study overall: Peripheral blood alone was examined, since thyroid tissue, which constituted the primary lesion, could not be accessed. As a limitation, the authors acknowledged that the small sample size may reduce accuracy. Compared with newly diagnosed patients, patients with persistent Graves' disease had lower TCR Shannon entropy and fewer highly expanded clones, which suggests clonal expansion. Persistent disease showed preferential use of TRBV28, TRBJ1-2 and TRBJ2-5, whereas newly diagnosed disease favored TRBV20-1 and TRBJ2-1. Only the TCR beta chain was sequenced and analyzed. Persistent patients shared more public clonotypes among themselves (roughly 2,700) than newly diagnosed patients did (approximately 970).

V has 3 bases trimmed and J has 12 bases trimmed; junction bases matching no gene number 6. The cysteine opens and the phenylalanine closes a CDR3 of 13 amino acids. Only CDR3 DNA remains: 39 bases, in frame from the first base. Via the germline V gene (reference sequence), CDR1 is DFQATT and CDR2 SNEGSKA. The label giving this sample's time point can be read as: newly diagnosed GD, antithyroid drugs for less than 3 months. For both TCR sequencing and RNA sequencing, RNA was extracted from PBMCs in TRIzol. The diagnosis of Graves' disease followed American Thyroid Association guidelines. Recruitment of patients was carried out at an endocrinology department in Xi'an, China. From each patient, 8 to 10 milliliters of peripheral blood was collected into an EDTA anticoagulant tube. Ficoll Paque Plus density gradient separation was used to isolate PBMCs, and no additional T cell sorting was done. RNA quality was checked with an Agilent 2100 Bioanalyzer and agarose gel, and concentration with a NanoDrop 2000.

This same sample was also taken into another study, of T cells in Graves' hyperthyroidism and ophthalmopathy. The second paper further reports: Stable Graves' hyperthyroidism was defined as the absence of progression to ophthalmopathy over 18 months of follow-up. Hyperthyroidism patients were newly diagnosed, with disease duration under 2 months, and aged 18 to 65 years. Patients with uncontrolled infections, other autoimmune diseases, pregnancy or lactation were excluded. Diagnoses were established on the basis of clinical symptoms, serum thyroxine and TRAb, thyroid ultrasound, and orbital computed tomography. A first-round RT-PCR of the TCR CDR3 used the HTBI primer set with the Qiagen OneStep RT-PCR kit. Most expanded thyroid clonotypes (frequency above 0.001) were also detected in blood, a finding suggesting that blood repertoires may reflect thyroid immune responses. A model built on a 13 V-J signature distinguished ophthalmopathy from stable hyperthyroidism, reaching roughly 88% sensitivity and 81% to 83% specificity in cross-validation and 80%/75% in testing. In validation, the model predicted progression to ophthalmopathy a median of 6.5 months before onset, with approximately 71% sensitivity and roughly 79% specificity. TCR V-J signatures able to tell the groups apart were searched for in a discovery cohort of 100 patients, of whom about 40 had Graves' ophthalmopathy and 57 had stable Graves' hyperthyroidism. Prospective prediction of ophthalmopathy was tested in an independent validation cohort consisting of 18 hyperthyroidism patients and approximately 16 patients who later progressed to ophthalmopathy. The approximately 100 discovery patients were divided at random into training and test sets in a 7:3 ratio. Thyroid tissue and blood T-cell repertoires from about six Graves' hyperthyroidism patients were also compared in the study. After blood sampling, hyperthyroidism patients were treated with methimazole at a starting dose of 30 mg daily, and ophthalmopathy patients were treated with high-dose intravenous methylprednisolone. Libraries were constructed in a second round of multiplex PCR, after which size selection and purification were performed. The libraries were sequenced on an Illumina HiSeq2000 using paired-end 100 bp reads. Raw data were processed with SOAPnuke, discarding reads with adapters, uncalled bases, mean Phred below 15, or no exact constant-primer or identifier match. COPE v1.2.5 was used to merge the high-quality paired reads, and each unique nucleotide sequence was defined as a clonotype. MiTCR v1.1 was used to align the clonotypes against IMGT TRBV, TRBD and TRBJ reference segments. Only V-J combinations with frequency above 0.0001, covering 99% to 99.2% of repertoires, were analysed. A TCS score was defined as the ratio of F50 (clonal expansion) to E x V (chaos), with BLOSUM62-based TCRdist applied between CDR3 peptides within each V-J. Welch's t-statistics and random forest reduced around 550 V-J features to 10 to 15, which were used in a naive Bayes classifier (R e1071). No statistical method was used to fix the sample size in advance, and group allocation was not hidden from the investigators. The paper reports TCR Vbeta CDR3 sequencing of approximately 140 peripheral blood samples: under 45 ophthalmopathy, fewer than 80 hyperthyroidism and approximately 17 progressor patients.

The receptor's source is a man between 18 and 35 years old with Graves disease. Donor details come from another sample of the same person, matched by shared clones. The V and J genes are TRBV20-1 and TRBJ2-1, and 12 junctional nucleotides match TRBD2. The source was peripheral blood mononuclear cells (PBMCs), collected at new diagnosis, from a patient treated with antithyroid drugs. In nucleotides, the sequence is TGCAGTGCTAGGCTAGCGGGAGGGCCCGGGCAGTTCTTC. It is translated as CSARLAGGPGQFF.